A selection of T cell receptor beta chains follows, all from one sample in a study of long-term antiretroviral therapy in people with HIV. The data were produced by immunoSEQ multiplex PCR, yet TCRdb's version contains in-frame clones alone and is incomplete. This table holds over 20,000 clones, around 82% found once. Specimen: unsorted PBMCs, collected 3 years after starting antiretroviral therapy. All receptors come from a man aged 18 to 30 with HIV. The CDR3 runs from the conserved cysteine through the conserved F or W. Each record gives: V gene, D gene, clone size, J gene, CDR3 DNA, CDR3 protein. The D gene is left open where the match is weak. A clone size is listed for some rows: how often the clone was seen (once, few, many), or a class if it is expanded.

v_gene: TRBV28
d_gene: -
abundance: -
j_gene: TRBJ1-5
CDR3nt: TGTGCCAGCAGTCCAGAAAGGGGGTTCCATCAGCCCCAGCATTTT
CDR3aa: CASSPERGFHQPQHF

v_gene: TRBV6-5
d_gene: TRBD1
abundance: -
j_gene: TRBJ1-2
CDR3nt: TGTGCCAGCGCGACCAGCCCCAGGGGGACCTATGGCTACACCTTC
CDR3aa: CASATSPRGTYGYTF

v_gene: TRBV27
d_gene: -
abundance: -
j_gene: TRBJ2-7
CDR3nt: TGTGCCAGCAGTTTTACAGGGAACGAGCAGTACTTC
CDR3aa: CASSFTGNEQYF

v_gene: TRBV5-1
d_gene: -
abundance: -
j_gene: TRBJ2-5
CDR3nt: TGCGCCAGCAGCTTGCCTCGACAGGGCGGGGGAAGAGAGACCCAGTACTTC
CDR3aa: CASSLPRQGGGRETQYF

v_gene: TRBV7-9
d_gene: -
abundance: -
j_gene: TRBJ1-5
CDR3nt: TGTGCCAGCAGCTTAGCGAGGGCTGGAGGCAATCAGCCCCAGCATTTT
CDR3aa: CASSLARAGGNQPQHF

v_gene: TRBV27
d_gene: -
abundance: -
j_gene: TRBJ1-2
CDR3nt: TGTGCCAGCAGTTTAACCCGGCAAAACTATGGCTACACCTTC
CDR3aa: CASSLTRQNYGYTF

v_gene: TRBV27
d_gene: -
abundance: -
j_gene: TRBJ1-1
CDR3nt: TGTGCCAGCAGTTCATTCCGGGACCAACAAGCTTTCTTT
CDR3aa: CASSSFRDQQAFF

v_gene: TRBV28
d_gene: TRBD1
abundance: -
j_gene: TRBJ2-2
CDR3nt: TGTGCCAGCAGTCTGGACAGGGTATTCACCGGGGAGCTGTTTTTT
CDR3aa: CASSLDRVFTGELFF

v_gene: TRBV29-1
d_gene: -
abundance: -
j_gene: TRBJ2-2
CDR3nt: TGCAGCGTTGAATCGCGGTCGAACACCGGGGAGCTGTTTTTT
CDR3aa: CSVESRSNTGELFF

v_gene: TRBV5-1
d_gene: -
abundance: -
j_gene: TRBJ1-1
CDR3nt: TGCGCCAGCAGCCCCCCTGGGAGAACTGAAGCTTTCTTT
CDR3aa: CASSPPGRTEAFF

v_gene: TRBV27
d_gene: -
abundance: -
j_gene: TRBJ2-3
CDR3nt: TGTGCCAGCAGTTTCGGGGTTAGCACAGATACGCAGTATTTT
CDR3aa: CASSFGVSTDTQYF

v_gene: TRBV6-5
d_gene: -
abundance: -
j_gene: TRBJ2-1
CDR3nt: TGTGCCAGCAGTTATATCCCGACGAGCTCCTACAATGAGCAGTTCTTC
CDR3aa: CASSYIPTSSYNEQFF

v_gene: TRBV5-1
d_gene: -
abundance: -
j_gene: TRBJ1-2
CDR3nt: TGCGCCAGCAGCCCTGATAGGACAGTCCCCTATGGCTACACCTTC
CDR3aa: CASSPDRTVPYGYTF

v_gene: TRBV4-1
d_gene: -
abundance: -
j_gene: TRBJ2-7
CDR3nt: TGCGCCAGCAGCCAAGCAGGCTACGAGCAGTACTTC
CDR3aa: CASSQAGYEQYF

v_gene: TRBV28
d_gene: TRBD1
abundance: -
j_gene: TRBJ1-2
CDR3nt: TGTGCCAGCAGTCACGGACAGGGGGACTATGGCTACACCTTC
CDR3aa: CASSHGQGDYGYTF

v_gene: TRBV14
d_gene: TRBD1
abundance: -
j_gene: TRBJ2-5
CDR3nt: TGTGCCAGCAGCCGCCTGGGACAGGGGGTTTCGGGGACCCAGTACTTC
CDR3aa: CASSRLGQGVSGTQYF

v_gene: TRBV7-9
d_gene: -
abundance: once
j_gene: TRBJ1-2
CDR3nt: TGTGCCAGCAGCTCTCGGGATTCAGGGATTAACTATGGCTACACCTTC
CDR3aa: CASSSRDSGINYGYTF

v_gene: TRBV7-9
d_gene: -
abundance: -
j_gene: TRBJ1-1
CDR3nt: TGTGCCAGCAGCTTAGGTTCCACTGAAGCTTTCTTT
CDR3aa: CASSLGSTEAFF

v_gene: TRBV5-4
d_gene: TRBD1
abundance: -
j_gene: TRBJ1-2
CDR3nt: TGTGCCAGCAGCTTGGGGGACAGGGGCACCTTCTATGGCTACACCTTC
CDR3aa: CASSLGDRGTFYGYTF

v_gene: TRBV5-1
d_gene: -
abundance: -
j_gene: TRBJ1-1
CDR3nt: TGCGCCAGCAGCTTGGAAGAGCAGAACCAGGGCCCTGAAGCTTTCTTT
CDR3aa: CASSLEEQNQGPEAFF

v_gene: TRBV7-9
d_gene: -
abundance: -
j_gene: TRBJ2-7
CDR3nt: TGTGCCAGCAGCTTAGGCCAGTACGAGCAGTACTTC
CDR3aa: CASSLGQYEQYF

v_gene: TRBV6-5
d_gene: TRBD1
abundance: once
j_gene: TRBJ2-7
CDR3nt: TGTGCCAGCAGTTACGGGACAGGGGGTTTCGAGCAGTACTTC
CDR3aa: CASSYGTGGFEQYF

v_gene: TRBV14
d_gene: -
abundance: -
j_gene: TRBJ2-1
CDR3nt: TGTGCCAGCAGCCACGATGTCGGGAGAAATGAGCAGTTCTTC
CDR3aa: CASSHDVGRNEQFF

v_gene: TRBV7-2
d_gene: -
abundance: -
j_gene: TRBJ1-1
CDR3nt: TGTGCCAGCAGCTTACGGTACAGGGAGGGTGAAGCTTTCTTT
CDR3aa: CASSLRYREGEAFF

v_gene: TRBV14
d_gene: TRBD1
abundance: few
j_gene: TRBJ1-6
CDR3nt: TGTGCCAGCAGCCAACTGACAGGGGCTAATTCACCCCTCCACTTT
CDR3aa: CASSQLTGANSPLHF

v_gene: TRBV23-1
d_gene: -
abundance: -
j_gene: TRBJ2-3
CDR3nt: TGCGCCAGCAGTCCTCAGGGGAGCGGGAGCACAGATACGCAGTATTTT
CDR3aa: CASSPQGSGSTDTQYF

v_gene: TRBV4-1
d_gene: -
abundance: -
j_gene: TRBJ1-2
CDR3nt: TGCGCCAGCAGCCAGGCGCCAGCTAACTATGGCTACACCTTC
CDR3aa: CASSQAPANYGYTF

v_gene: TRBV2
d_gene: -
abundance: -
j_gene: TRBJ1-4
CDR3nt: TGTGCCCGAGGGGGGGCAGGTGAAAAACTGTTTTTT
CDR3aa: CARGGAGEKLFF

v_gene: TRBV4-1
d_gene: -
abundance: -
j_gene: TRBJ1-1
CDR3nt: TGCGCCAGCAGCCAAGGTAGTCTCGGAGACCTAGGTGCATCTTTCTTT
CDR3aa: CASSQGSLGDLGASFF

v_gene: TRBV4-1
d_gene: TRBD2
abundance: -
j_gene: TRBJ2-4
CDR3nt: TGCGCCAGCAGCCAAGATAGCCTAGCGGGGGGGCCCCCCGACTTAAACATTCAGTACTTC
CDR3aa: CASSQDSLAGGPPDLNIQYF

v_gene: TRBV7-6
d_gene: -
abundance: -
j_gene: TRBJ2-7
CDR3nt: TGTGCCAGCAGCCCCTGGACAGCTGATTACGAGCAGTACTTC
CDR3aa: CASSPWTADYEQYF

v_gene: TRBV19
d_gene: -
abundance: -
j_gene: TRBJ2-1
CDR3nt: TGTGCCAGTAGTACAGGGGACTCCCCCTTAAATGAGCAGTTCTTC
CDR3aa: CASSTGDSPLNEQFF

v_gene: TRBV5-1
d_gene: TRBD1
abundance: -
j_gene: TRBJ2-2
CDR3nt: TGCGCCAGCAGCTTGGGGACAGGGGGTCGTACCGGGGAGCTGTTTTTT
CDR3aa: CASSLGTGGRTGELFF

v_gene: TRBV28
d_gene: TRBD2
abundance: -
j_gene: TRBJ2-3
CDR3nt: TGTGCCAGTACAGAGGGGCTAGCGGGTTCGAGTACGCAGTATTTT
CDR3aa: CASTEGLAGSSTQYF

v_gene: TRBV11-2
d_gene: -
abundance: -
j_gene: TRBJ2-2
CDR3nt: TGTGCCAGCAGCTTGGTCCTCAGGGAGCTGTTTTTT
CDR3aa: CASSLVLRELFF

v_gene: TRBV7-8
d_gene: -
abundance: -
j_gene: TRBJ2-6
CDR3nt: TGTGCCAGCAGCTTCATCTATAGTTCCTCTGGGGCCAACGTCCTGACTTTC
CDR3aa: CASSFIYSSSGANVLTF

v_gene: TRBV15
d_gene: -
abundance: few
j_gene: TRBJ1-6
CDR3nt: TGTGCCACCAGCAGAGATCAGGGACCTGCGGATTCACCCCTCCACTTT
CDR3aa: CATSRDQGPADSPLHF

v_gene: TRBV4-2
d_gene: TRBD1
abundance: -
j_gene: TRBJ2-3
CDR3nt: TGTGCCAGCAGCCACGGTACAGGGGCGACTGATACGCAGTATTTT
CDR3aa: CASSHGTGATDTQYF

v_gene: TRBV29-1
d_gene: -
abundance: few
j_gene: TRBJ1-2
CDR3nt: TGCAGCGTTGAAACACAAGCAGGTGGCTACACCTTC
CDR3aa: CSVETQAGGYTF

v_gene: TRBV28
d_gene: -
abundance: -
j_gene: TRBJ1-1
CDR3nt: TGTGCCAGCAGACTACGGAGACCTAACACTGAAGCTTTCTTT
CDR3aa: CASRLRRPNTEAFF

v_gene: TRBV7-9
d_gene: -
abundance: -
j_gene: TRBJ2-6
CDR3nt: TGTGCCAGCAGCTCCCTAGGGGCAGGGCGAACCTCTGGGGCCAACGTCCTGACTTTC
CDR3aa: CASSSLGAGRTSGANVLTF

v_gene: TRBV15
d_gene: -
abundance: few
j_gene: TRBJ1-6
CDR3nt: TGTGCCACCAGCAGAGATCGAGGTGGGGCCCTCCACTTT
CDR3aa: CATSRDRGGALHF

v_gene: TRBV9
d_gene: TRBD2
abundance: once
j_gene: TRBJ2-5
CDR3nt: TGTGCCAGCAGCCCGGGACTAGCGGGGGAGACCCAGTACTTC
CDR3aa: CASSPGLAGETQYF

v_gene: TRBV2
d_gene: -
abundance: -
j_gene: TRBJ2-3
CDR3nt: TGTGCCAGCAGTGGAGGGCTTGGGGATACGCAGTATTTT
CDR3aa: CASSGGLGDTQYF

v_gene: TRBV7-6
d_gene: -
abundance: -
j_gene: TRBJ1-5
CDR3nt: TGTGCCAGCAGCTTAGCGCTGGGGATCGGTCAGCCCCAGCATTTT
CDR3aa: CASSLALGIGQPQHF

v_gene: TRBV5-8
d_gene: -
abundance: -
j_gene: TRBJ2-1
CDR3nt: TGTGCCAGCAGCTTGGACCATGAGCAGTTCTTC
CDR3aa: CASSLDHEQFF

v_gene: TRBV6-1
d_gene: TRBD2
abundance: -
j_gene: TRBJ2-1
CDR3nt: TGTGCCAGCAGCTATCCTAGCGGCAATGAGCAGTTCTTC
CDR3aa: CASSYPSGNEQFF

v_gene: TRBV5-4
d_gene: TRBD1
abundance: -
j_gene: TRBJ2-1
CDR3nt: TGTGCCAGCAGCTCCGGACAGGGCGGTGAGCAGTTCTTC
CDR3aa: CASSSGQGGEQFF

v_gene: TRBV6-1
d_gene: -
abundance: -
j_gene: TRBJ2-5
CDR3nt: TGTGCCAGCAGTGAATCAGTATTCCAAGAGACCCAGTACTTC
CDR3aa: CASSESVFQETQYF

v_gene: TRBV5-8
d_gene: -
abundance: -
j_gene: TRBJ2-5
CDR3nt: TGTGCCAGCAGCAGAAGACGGACTAACCAAGAGACCCAGTACTTC
CDR3aa: CASSRRRTNQETQYF

v_gene: TRBV6-5
d_gene: -
abundance: -
j_gene: TRBJ2-4
CDR3nt: TGTGCCAGCAGTTCCCTAATGGTAGCCAAAAACATTCAGTACTTC
CDR3aa: CASSSLMVAKNIQYF

v_gene: TRBV5-5
d_gene: -
abundance: -
j_gene: TRBJ1-2
CDR3nt: TGTGCCAGCAGCTTAGACAGGAACTATGGCTACACCTTC
CDR3aa: CASSLDRNYGYTF

v_gene: TRBV18
d_gene: -
abundance: -
j_gene: TRBJ2-7
CDR3nt: TGTGCCAGCTCACCGGGGACGCAAGAACAGTACTTC
CDR3aa: CASSPGTQEQYF

v_gene: TRBV15
d_gene: -
abundance: -
j_gene: TRBJ1-5
CDR3nt: TGTGCCACCAGCAGCACGAGCTTCCAATTTGAAGGGGTAGGACAGCCCCAGCATTTT
CDR3aa: CATSSTSFQFEGVGQPQHF